Below are 5 T cell receptor beta chains sequenced from a single sample in a study of metastatic and nonmetastatic thyroid tumors. MiXCR re-clonotyped the PCR reads for TCRdb. The sample lists tens of thousands of clones, around a fifth occurring once. Prior to thyroid surgery, none of the patients had received any treatment. Sequences were obtained from blood. Receptor source: a female donor with papillary thyroid cancer or a benign thyroid nodule (not recorded which). Some clones in this sample may be carry-over from other donors' samples.

This clone occurred many times. The J gene is TRBJ2-3, the V gene TRBV3-1; D is unresolved. CDR1 is LGHDT, CDR2 YNNKEL, per germline (reference sequence). The germline V and J ends were trimmed by 4 bases and 0 bases, with 8 bases remaining between them. CDR3 length equals 14 residues. The CDR3 spells CASSPSYSTDTQYF. The CDR3 bases are TGTGCCAGCAGCCCCTCGTACAGCACAGATACGCAGTATTTT.

Comment on this clone: Because it lacks the conserved phenylalanine or tryptophan at the end, this CDR3 is likely a read error. The identical CDR3 is also encoded by other nucleotide sequences in the sample. J is TRBJ2-5 and V is TRBV7-8; D perhaps matches TRBD1 (5 bases). The germline V and J ends were trimmed by 5 bases and 4 bases, with 14 bases remaining between them. The germline V gene has CDR1 SGHVS and CDR2 FQNEAQ. This CDR3 spans 14 amino acids. DNA of the CDR3: TGTGCCAGCAGCCAACAGAACCAGGGAGAGACCCAGTACTCC. Protein product: CASSQQNQGETQYS.

In this sample, this clone turned up many times. V and J are TRBV5-1 and TRBJ2-7, with no clear D. V dropped 0 bases and J dropped 5 bases, with 12 bases sitting between them. Germline V gene sequence: CDR1 SGHRS, CDR2 YFSETQ. The CDR3 spans 14 residues. The CDR3 spells CASSLVGVVHEQYF. DNA for the CDR3: TGCGCCAGCAGCTTGGTGGGCGTTGTCCACGAGCAGTACTTC. The variable domain in full, completed from reference TRBV5-1 and TRBJ2-7, reads KAGVTQTPRYLIKTRGQQVTLSCSPISGHRSVSWYQQTPGQGLQFLFEYFSETQRNKGNFPGRFSGRQFSNSRSEMNVSTLELGDSALYLCASSLVGVVHEQYFGPGTRLTVT.

This clone was found a few times. This could be a read error, since a much larger clone is one nucleotide away. This chain connects TRBV18 to TRBJ2-5; D tentatively reads TRBD1 or TRBD2 (5 bases each). The length of the CDR3 is 15 residues. Per germline, CDR1 KGHSH and CDR2 LQKENI. The CDR3 region has the DNA TGTGCCAGCTCACCAGGGACCCCGGGGACGGAGACCCGGTACTTC. Protein: CASSPGTPGTETRYF.

In its sample, this clone was seen many times. The CDR3 here is CASSPFILGETQYF. CDR3 nucleotides: TGTGCCAGCAGCCCATTTATTCTTGGGGAGACCCAGTACTTC. This sequence joins TRBV27 and TRBJ2-5; no clear D. From germline, CDR1 is MNHEY and CDR2 SMNVEV (reference sequence). The CDR3 spans 14 residues. Deletions cut 6 bases from V and 5 bases from J, with 16 bases between.